These T cell receptor beta chains were read from a single sample in a study of blood T cells in healthy people across ages. TCRdb analysed the 5' RACE reads with MiXCR anew, one entry per CDR3 protein. This table holds 550,000 to 750,000 distinct CDR3 sequences, roughly 21% found once. Sequencing was carried out using blood. Receptor source: a man in his 70s in good health. Each CDR3 is given with its conserved first and last residue. Each record gives: J gene, clone size, D gene, V gene, CDR3 protein, CDR3 DNA. D genes are given only for firm matches. Clone size is not always given. Where it is, it says once, few, many or a class for expanded clones.

J: TRBJ1-4; size: NA; D: NA; V: TRBV5-1; CDR3: CASSLDGSNEKLFF; DNA: TGCGCCAGCAGCTTGGATGGGAGTAATGAAAAACTGTTTTTT
J: TRBJ1-2; size: NA; D: NA; V: TRBV7-9; CDR3: CASSPDRRLLGGYTF; DNA: TGTGCCAGCAGCCCAGACAGACGTCTATTGGGTGGCTACACCTTC
J: TRBJ1-2; size: few; D: NA; V: TRBV6-6; CDR3: CASSQVPTYGYTF; DNA: TGTGCCAGCAGTCAAGTACCCACCTATGGCTACACCTTC
J: TRBJ1-2; size: few; D: TRBD1; V: TRBV5-5; CDR3: CASSLGTGGVARYGYTF; DNA: TGTGCCAGCAGCTTGGGGACAGGGGGCGTTGCTCGCTATGGCTACACCTTC
J: TRBJ2-7; size: few; D: TRBD1; V: TRBV28; CDR3: CASSLSLTGWLQYF; DNA: TGTGCCAGCAGTTTGTCCCTGACAGGGTGGTTGCAGTACTTC
J: TRBJ1-4; size: few; D: NA; V: TRBV6-1; CDR3: CASSGIGGAEKLFF; DNA: TGTGCCAGCAGTGGTATCGGGGGCGCTGAAAAACTGTTTTTT
J: TRBJ2-7; size: many; D: NA; V: TRBV5-1; CDR3: CASSLGQSSYEQYF; DNA: TGCGCCAGCAGCTTGGGACAAAGCTCCTACGAGCAGTACTTC
J: TRBJ2-5; size: few; D: NA; V: TRBV9; CDR3: CASSVEVGTQETQYF; DNA: TGTGCCAGCAGCGTGGAGGTAGGGACCCAAGAGACCCAGTACTTC
J: TRBJ2-7; size: NA; D: NA; V: TRBV5-1; CDR3: CASSVDRSSYEQYF; DNA: TGCGCCAGCAGCGTAGACAGGAGTTCCTACGAGCAGTACTTC
J: TRBJ2-5; size: few; D: TRBD2; V: TRBV5-8; CDR3: CASSSGTTSKVQYF; DNA: TGTGCCAGCAGCTCCGGGACTACTTCAAAGGTCCAGTACTTC
J: TRBJ2-3; size: few; D: TRBD2; V: TRBV4-3; CDR3: CASSQASGGTDTQYF; DNA: TGCGCCAGCAGCCAGGCTAGCGGGGGCACAGATACGCAGTATTTT
J: TRBJ1-2; size: NA; D: TRBD1; V: TRBV6-5; CDR3: CASSAPGTAGYTF; DNA: TGTGCCAGCAGCGCCCCCGGGACAGCCGGCTACACCTTC
J: TRBJ2-3; size: many; D: NA; V: TRBV28; CDR3: CASSSGQSGLTDTQYF; DNA: TGTGCCAGCAGCTCCGGACAGTCGGGTCTCACAGATACGCAGTATTTT
J: TRBJ2-7; size: NA; D: NA; V: TRBV2; CDR3: CASSPGYSEQYF; DNA: TGTGCCAGCAGCCCGGGTTACTCCGAGCAGTACTTC
J: TRBJ1-1; size: few; D: NA; V: TRBV20-1; CDR3: CSADPQQNTEAFF; DNA: TGCAGTGCTGACCCACAGCAGAACACTGAAGCTTTCTTT
J: TRBJ2-3; size: NA; D: TRBD2; V: TRBV6-6; CDR3: CASRLAGESDTQYF; DNA: TGTGCCAGCAGGCTAGCGGGAGAGTCAGATACGCAGTATTTT
J: TRBJ2-5; size: few; D: TRBD1; V: TRBV19; CDR3: CASSRPGQGYETQYF; DNA: TGTGCCAGTAGCAGACCGGGACAGGGGTATGAGACCCAGTACTTC
J: TRBJ1-3; size: NA; D: NA; V: TRBV28; CDR3: CASKHLDNSGNTIYF; DNA: TGTGCCAGCAAACACCTCGACAACTCTGGAAACACCATATATTTT
J: TRBJ1-3; size: few; D: NA; V: TRBV28; CDR3: CASSLNRISGNTIYF; DNA: TGTGCCAGCAGTTTAAATCGGATCTCTGGAAACACCATATATTTT
J: TRBJ2-5; size: NA; D: NA; V: TRBV15; CDR3: CATSRPGHQETQYF; DNA: TGTGCCACCAGCAGACCGGGACACCAAGAGACCCAGTACTTC
J: TRBJ1-5; size: NA; D: TRBD1; V: TRBV2; CDR3: CASTGQGAAMPQHF; DNA: TGTGCCAGCACCGGACAGGGGGCGGCCATGCCCCAGCATTTT
J: TRBJ2-7; size: many; D: TRBD1; V: TRBV3-1; CDR3: CASSQIQGDEQYF; DNA: TGTGCCAGCAGCCAAATACAGGGGGACGAGCAGTACTTC
J: TRBJ1-6; size: few; D: TRBD1; V: TRBV7-2; CDR3: CASSVTGFDSPLHF; DNA: TGTGCCAGCAGCGTGACAGGGTTTGATTCACCCCTCCACTTT
J: TRBJ2-3; size: NA; D: TRBD2; V: TRBV5-6; CDR3: CASSMTSGSVWTQYF; DNA: TGTGCCAGCAGTATGACTAGCGGGAGTGTTTGGACGCAGTATTTT
J: TRBJ2-7; size: few; D: TRBD1; V: TRBV20-1; CDR3: CRQLDVGQGGNEQYF; DNA: TGCAGGCAGTTAGATGTGGGACAGGGTGGCAACGAGCAGTACTTC
J: TRBJ2-7; size: NA; D: NA; V: TRBV6-2/TRBV6-3; CDR3: CASGRDSLGSFHEQYF; DNA: TGTGCCAGCGGTCGGGACTCCTTAGGGTCCTTCCACGAGCAGTACTTC